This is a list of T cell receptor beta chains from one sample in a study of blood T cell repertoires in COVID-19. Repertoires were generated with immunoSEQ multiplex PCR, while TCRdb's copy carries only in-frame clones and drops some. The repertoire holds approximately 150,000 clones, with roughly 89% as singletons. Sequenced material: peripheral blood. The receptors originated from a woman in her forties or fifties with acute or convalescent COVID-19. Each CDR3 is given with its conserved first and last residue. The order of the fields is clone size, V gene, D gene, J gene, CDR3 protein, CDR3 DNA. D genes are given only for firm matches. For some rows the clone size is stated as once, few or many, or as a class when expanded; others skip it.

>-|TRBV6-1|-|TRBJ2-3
CASSEYRDTDTQYF
TGTGCCAGCAGTGAGTACCGGGACACAGATACGCAGTATTTT
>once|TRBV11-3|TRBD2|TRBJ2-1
CASSLEGLAGGNSYNEQFF
TGTGCCAGCAGCTTAGAGGGACTAGCGGGAGGGAACTCCTACAATGAGCAGTTCTTC
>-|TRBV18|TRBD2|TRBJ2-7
CASSPTSGGSSYEQYF
TGTGCCAGCTCACCGACTAGCGGGGGTAGCTCCTACGAGCAGTACTTC
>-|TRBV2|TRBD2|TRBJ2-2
CASLTSEYTGELFF
TGTGCCAGCTTGACTAGCGAGTACACCGGGGAGCTGTTTTTT
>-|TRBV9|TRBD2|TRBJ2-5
CASSEGLAGETQYF
TGTGCCAGCAGCGAGGGACTAGCGGGAGAGACCCAGTACTTC
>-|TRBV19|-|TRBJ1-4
CASSIGTAEGGLFF
TGTGCCAGTAGTATAGGGACAGCCGAGGGTGGACTGTTTTTT
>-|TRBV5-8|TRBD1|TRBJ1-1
CASSYRGPEAFF
TGTGCCAGCAGCTACAGGGGACCTGAAGCTTTCTTT
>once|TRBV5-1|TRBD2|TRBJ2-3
CASSLAMAGGNTDTQYF
TGCGCCAGCAGCTTGGCCATGGCGGGAGGGAACACAGATACGCAGTATTTT
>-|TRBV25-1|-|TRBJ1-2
CASSEQGYGYTF
TGTGCCAGCAGTGAACAGGGGTATGGCTACACCTTC
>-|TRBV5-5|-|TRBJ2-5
CASSLVPGWQETQYF
TGTGCCAGCAGCTTGGTTCCAGGGTGGCAAGAGACCCAGTACTTC
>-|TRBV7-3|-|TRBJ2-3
CASSRTSRGFSLPDTQYF
TGTGCCAGCAGCCGTACATCCCGGGGGTTTAGCCTCCCAGATACGCAGTATTTT
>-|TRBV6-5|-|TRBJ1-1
CASSSPGMNTEAFF
TGTGCCAGCAGTAGCCCAGGGATGAACACTGAAGCTTTCTTT
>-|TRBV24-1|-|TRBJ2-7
CATSDTRGRSYEQYF
TGTGCCACCAGTGATACTAGAGGGAGATCCTACGAGCAGTACTTC
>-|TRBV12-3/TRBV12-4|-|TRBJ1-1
CASSLASNTEAFF
TGTGCCAGCAGTTTAGCGAGTAACACTGAAGCTTTCTTT
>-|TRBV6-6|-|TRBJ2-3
CASSYSTNGADTQYF
TGTGCCAGCAGTTACTCGACTAACGGTGCAGATACGCAGTATTTT
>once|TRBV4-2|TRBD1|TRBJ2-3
CASSPPGQGSDTQYF
TGTGCCAGCAGCCCTCCGGGACAGGGGTCAGATACGCAGTATTTT
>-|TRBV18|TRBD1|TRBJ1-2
CASSPPTGGDSDGYTF
TGTGCCAGCTCACCCCCGACAGGGGGCGATTCTGATGGCTACACCTTC
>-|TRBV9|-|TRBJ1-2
CASSVGGSRSNYGYTF
TGTGCCAGCAGCGTAGGAGGGAGCAGATCTAACTATGGCTACACCTTC
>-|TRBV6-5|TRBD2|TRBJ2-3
CASRRTSGGDTQYF
TGTGCCAGCAGAAGGACTAGCGGGGGAGATACGCAGTATTTT
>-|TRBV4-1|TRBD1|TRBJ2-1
CASSRPPGQGVNEQFF
TGCGCCAGCAGCCGCCCGCCGGGACAGGGGGTAAATGAGCAGTTCTTC
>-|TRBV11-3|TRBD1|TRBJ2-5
CASSLGDRGFETQYF
TGTGCCAGCAGCTTAGGGGACAGGGGTTTTGAGACCCAGTACTTC
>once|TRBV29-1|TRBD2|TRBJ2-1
CSAGTSGRNEQFF
TGCAGCGCTGGGACTAGCGGGAGGAATGAGCAGTTCTTC
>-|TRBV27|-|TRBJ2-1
CASSAGYNEQFF
TGTGCCAGCAGTGCCGGCTACAATGAGCAGTTCTTC
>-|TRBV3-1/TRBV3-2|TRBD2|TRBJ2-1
CASSQAGLAVRLGEQFF
TGTGCCAGCAGCCAAGCTGGGCTAGCGGTACGTTTGGGTGAGCAGTTCTTC
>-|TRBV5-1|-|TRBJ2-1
CASSTRGPYYNEQFF
TGCGCCAGCAGCACAAGAGGTCCCTACTACAATGAGCAGTTCTTC
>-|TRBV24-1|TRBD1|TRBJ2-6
CATSESPGQGWPGANVLTF
TGTGCCACCAGTGAGTCCCCGGGACAGGGTTGGCCTGGGGCCAACGTCCTGACTTTC